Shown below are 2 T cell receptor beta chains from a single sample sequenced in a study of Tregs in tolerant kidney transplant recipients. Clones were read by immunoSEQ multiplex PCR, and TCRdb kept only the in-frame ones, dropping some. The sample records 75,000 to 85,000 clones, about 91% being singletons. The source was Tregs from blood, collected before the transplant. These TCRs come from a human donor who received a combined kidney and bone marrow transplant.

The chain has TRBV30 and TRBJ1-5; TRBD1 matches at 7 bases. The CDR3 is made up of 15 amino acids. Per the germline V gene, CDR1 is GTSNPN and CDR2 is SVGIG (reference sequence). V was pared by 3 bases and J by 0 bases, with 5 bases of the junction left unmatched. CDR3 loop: CAWSFGTDSNQPQHF. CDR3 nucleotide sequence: TGTGCCTGGAGCTTTGGGACAGATAGCAATCAGCCCCAGCATTTT.

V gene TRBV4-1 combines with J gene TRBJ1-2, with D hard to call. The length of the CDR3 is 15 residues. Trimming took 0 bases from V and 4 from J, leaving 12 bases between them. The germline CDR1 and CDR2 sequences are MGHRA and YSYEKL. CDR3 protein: CASSQEHDGPYGYTF. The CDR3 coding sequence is TGCGCCAGCAGCCAAGAACATGACGGACCCTATGGCTACACCTTC.